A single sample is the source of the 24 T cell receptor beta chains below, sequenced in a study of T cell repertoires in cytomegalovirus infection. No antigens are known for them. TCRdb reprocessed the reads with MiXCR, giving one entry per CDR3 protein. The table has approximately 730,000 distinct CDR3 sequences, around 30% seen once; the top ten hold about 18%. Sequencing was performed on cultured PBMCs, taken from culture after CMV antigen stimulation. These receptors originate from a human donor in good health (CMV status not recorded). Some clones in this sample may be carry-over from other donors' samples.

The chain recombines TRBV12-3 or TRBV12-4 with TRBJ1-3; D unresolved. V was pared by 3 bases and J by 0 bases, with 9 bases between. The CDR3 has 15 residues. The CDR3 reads CASSLDARSGNTIYF. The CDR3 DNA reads TGTGCCAGCAGTTTGGACGCCCGCTCTGGAAACACCATATATTTT.

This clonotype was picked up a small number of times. The CDR3 loop reads CASSYSSDEQFF. The CDR3 nucleotides read TGTGCCAGCTCATACTCATCCGATGAGCAGTTCTTC. The chain carries TRBV6-2 or TRBV6-3 and TRBJ2-1, with D unresolved. CDR3 size: 12 residues. The germline V and J ends were trimmed by 8 bases and 8 bases, with 13 bases remaining between them. Germline-derived CDR1 and CDR2 are MNHEY and SVGEGT.

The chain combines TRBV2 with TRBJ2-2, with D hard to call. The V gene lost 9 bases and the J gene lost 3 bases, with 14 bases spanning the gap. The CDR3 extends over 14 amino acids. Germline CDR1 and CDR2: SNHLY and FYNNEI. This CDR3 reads CASKTRYDTGELFF. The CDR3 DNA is TGTGCCAGTAAAACGCGTTATGACACCGGGGAGCTGTTTTTT.

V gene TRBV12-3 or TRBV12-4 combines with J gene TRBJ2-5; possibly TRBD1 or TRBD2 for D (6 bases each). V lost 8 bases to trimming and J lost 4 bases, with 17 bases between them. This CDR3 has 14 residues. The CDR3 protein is CASADWGAPETQYF. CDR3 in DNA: TGTGCCAGCGCTGACTGGGGGGCCCCAGAGACCCAGTACTTC.

The CDR3 region is CASSSQEPYRVSNYGYTF. In DNA, the CDR3 is TGTGCCAGCAGTTCCCAAGAGCCATACAGGGTGTCTAACTATGGCTACACCTTC. The V gene is TRBV6-1, the J gene TRBJ1-2; TRBD1 is a possible D gene (6 bases). Between the trimmed V and J ends, which lost 5 bases and 0 bases, there was a span of 22 bases. Germline V gives CDR1 MNHNS, CDR2 SASEGT. The CDR3 is made up of 18 amino acids.

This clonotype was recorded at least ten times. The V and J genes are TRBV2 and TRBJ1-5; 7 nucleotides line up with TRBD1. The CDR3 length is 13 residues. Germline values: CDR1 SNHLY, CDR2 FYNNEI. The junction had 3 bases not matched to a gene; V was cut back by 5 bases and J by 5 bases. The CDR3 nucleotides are TGTGCCAGCAGTACCGACAGGGATCAGCCCCAGCATTTT. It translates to CASSTDRDQPQHF.

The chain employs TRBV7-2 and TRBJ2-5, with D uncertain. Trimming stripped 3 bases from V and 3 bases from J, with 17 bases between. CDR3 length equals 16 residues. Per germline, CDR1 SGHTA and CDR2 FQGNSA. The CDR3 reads CASSFQAANLKETQYF. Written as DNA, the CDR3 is TGTGCCAGCAGCTTCCAGGCTGCAAACCTAAAAGAGACCCAGTACTTC. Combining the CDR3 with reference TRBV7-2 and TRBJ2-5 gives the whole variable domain GAGVSQSPSNKVTEKGKDVELRCDPISGHTALYWYRQSLGQGLEFLIYFQGNSAPDKSGLPSDRFSAERTGGSVSTLTIQRTQQEDSAVYLCASSFQAANLKETQYFGPGTRLLVL.

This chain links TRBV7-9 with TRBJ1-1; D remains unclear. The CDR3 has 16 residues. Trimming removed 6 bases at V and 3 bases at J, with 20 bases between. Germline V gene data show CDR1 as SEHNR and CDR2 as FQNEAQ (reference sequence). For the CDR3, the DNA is TGTGCCAGCAGACAACCCCGGGGAGGGTCGGACACTGAAGCTTTCTTT. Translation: CASRQPRGGSDTEAFF. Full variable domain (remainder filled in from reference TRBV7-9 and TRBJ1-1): DTGVSQNPRHKITKRGQNVTFRCDPISEHNRLYWYRQTLGQGPEFLTYFQNEAQLEKSRLLSDRFSAERPKGSFSTLEIQRTEQGDSAMYLCASRQPRGGSDTEAFFGQGTRLTVV.

The CDR3 spells CAISPTGEGTNEKLFF. Written as DNA, the CDR3 is TGTGCCATCAGCCCAACAGGGGAAGGTACTAATGAAAAACTGTTTTTT. The J gene is TRBJ1-4, the V gene TRBV10-3; TRBD1 matches at 7 bases. After removal of 6 bases from V and 2 bases from J, the junction contained 9 bases not matched to a gene. There are 16 residues in the CDR3. Looked up from germline, CDR1 is ENHRY and CDR2 is SYGVKD.

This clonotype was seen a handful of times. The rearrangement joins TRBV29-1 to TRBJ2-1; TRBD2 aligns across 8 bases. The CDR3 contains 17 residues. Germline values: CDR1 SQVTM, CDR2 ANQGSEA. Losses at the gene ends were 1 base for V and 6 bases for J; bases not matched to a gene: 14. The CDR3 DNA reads TGCAGCGTTGAAGGTCCCAGGACTAGCCCTCCTCTCAATGAGCAGTTCTTC. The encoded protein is CSVEGPRTSPPLNEQFF.

The CDR3 here is CASSYRGLAGNTQYF. The CDR3 DNA sequence: TGTGCCAGCAGTTACCGCGGACTAGCGGGAAATACGCAGTATTTT. This chain connects TRBV6-2 or TRBV6-3 to TRBJ2-3; 12 bases match TRBD2. Germline CDR1 reads MNHEY; CDR2 reads SVGEGT. The CDR3 extends over 15 amino acids. V dropped 2 bases and J dropped 7; count of bases not matched to a gene: 4.

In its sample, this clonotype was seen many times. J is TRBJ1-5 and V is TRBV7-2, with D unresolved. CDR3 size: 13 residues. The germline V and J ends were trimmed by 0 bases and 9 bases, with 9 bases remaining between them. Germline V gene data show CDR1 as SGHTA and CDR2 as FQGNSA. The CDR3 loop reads CASSLARDRPQHF. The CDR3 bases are TGTGCCAGCAGCTTAGCAAGGGATAGGCCCCAGCATTTT.

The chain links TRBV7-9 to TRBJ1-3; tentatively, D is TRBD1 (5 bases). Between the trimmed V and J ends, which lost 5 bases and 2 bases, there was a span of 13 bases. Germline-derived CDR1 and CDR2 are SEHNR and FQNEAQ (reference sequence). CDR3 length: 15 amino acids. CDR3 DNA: TGTGCCAGCAGCCGACGGGGACTTACTGGAAACACCATATATTTT. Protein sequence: CASSRRGLTGNTIYF.

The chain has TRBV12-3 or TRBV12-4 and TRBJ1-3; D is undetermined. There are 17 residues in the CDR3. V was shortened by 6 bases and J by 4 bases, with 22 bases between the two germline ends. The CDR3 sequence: CASRSNSRRRKGNTIYF. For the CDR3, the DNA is TGTGCCAGCAGAAGCAATTCCAGGAGGAGGAAAGGAAACACCATATATTTT.

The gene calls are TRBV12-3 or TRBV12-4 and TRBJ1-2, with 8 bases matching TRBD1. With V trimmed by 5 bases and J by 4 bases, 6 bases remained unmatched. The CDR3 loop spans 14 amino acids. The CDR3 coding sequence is TGTGCCAGCAGTAGAACAGGACAGGGCTATGGCTACACCTTC. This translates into CASSRTGQGYGYTF.

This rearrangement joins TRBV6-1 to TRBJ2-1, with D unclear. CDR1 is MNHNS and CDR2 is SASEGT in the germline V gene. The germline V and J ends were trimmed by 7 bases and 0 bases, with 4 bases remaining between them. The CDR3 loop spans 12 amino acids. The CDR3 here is CASTASYNEQFF. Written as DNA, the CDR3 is TGTGCCAGCACGGCCTCCTACAATGAGCAGTTCTTC.

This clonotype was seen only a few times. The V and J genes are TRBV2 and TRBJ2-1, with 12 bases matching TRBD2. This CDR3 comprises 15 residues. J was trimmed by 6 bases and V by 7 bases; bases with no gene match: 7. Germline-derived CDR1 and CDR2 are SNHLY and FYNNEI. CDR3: CASITEGLAGNEQFF. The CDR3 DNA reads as TGTGCCAGCATCACAGAGGGACTAGCGGGCAATGAGCAGTTCTTC.

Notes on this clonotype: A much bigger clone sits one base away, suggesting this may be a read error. The CDR3 coding sequence is TGTGCCAGCAGCCTAGTCATGGAGAATGAGCAGTTCTTC. Residues: CASSLVMENEQFF. The rearrangement joins TRBV7-2 to TRBJ2-1; no reliable D call. The V gene lost 5 bases and the J gene lost 7 bases, with 12 bases spanning the gap. The CDR3 runs to 13 residues. Germline V gene sequence: CDR1 SGHTA, CDR2 FQGNSA.

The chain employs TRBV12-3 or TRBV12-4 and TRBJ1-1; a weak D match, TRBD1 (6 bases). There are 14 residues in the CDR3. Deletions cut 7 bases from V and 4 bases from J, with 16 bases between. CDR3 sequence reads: CASTVTGIGTEAFF. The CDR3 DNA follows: TGTGCCAGCACCGTGACAGGTATAGGCACTGAAGCTTTCTTT.

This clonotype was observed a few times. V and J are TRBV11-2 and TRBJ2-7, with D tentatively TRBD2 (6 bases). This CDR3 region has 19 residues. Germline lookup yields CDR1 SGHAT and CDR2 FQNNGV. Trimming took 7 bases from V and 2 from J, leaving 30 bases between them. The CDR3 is CASTGGRGVTTRLPYEQYF. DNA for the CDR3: TGTGCCAGCACCGGAGGGAGAGGGGTAACTACCCGACTCCCCTACGAGCAGTACTTC.

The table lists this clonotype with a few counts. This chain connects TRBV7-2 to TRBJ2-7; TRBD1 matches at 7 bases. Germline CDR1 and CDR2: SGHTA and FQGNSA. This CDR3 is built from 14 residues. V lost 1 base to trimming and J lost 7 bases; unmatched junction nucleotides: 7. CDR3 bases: TGTGCCAGCAGCTTAGGAGGGGGCCATGAAGAGCAGTACTTC. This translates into CASSLGGGHEEQYF.

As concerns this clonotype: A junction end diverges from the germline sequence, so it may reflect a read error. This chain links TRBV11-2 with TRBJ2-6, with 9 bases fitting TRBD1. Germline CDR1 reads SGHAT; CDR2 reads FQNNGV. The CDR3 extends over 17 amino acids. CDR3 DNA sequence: TGTGCCAGCAGCCCACGGACAGGGGATTATGGGGCCAACGTCCGGACTTTC. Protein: CASSPRTGDYGANVRTF. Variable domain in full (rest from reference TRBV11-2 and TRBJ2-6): EAGVAQSPRYKIIEKRQSVAFWCNPISGHATLYWYQQILGQGPKLLIQFQNNGVVDDSQLPKDRFSAERLKGVDSTLKIQPAKLEDSAVYLCASSPRTGDYGANVRTFGAGSRLTVL.

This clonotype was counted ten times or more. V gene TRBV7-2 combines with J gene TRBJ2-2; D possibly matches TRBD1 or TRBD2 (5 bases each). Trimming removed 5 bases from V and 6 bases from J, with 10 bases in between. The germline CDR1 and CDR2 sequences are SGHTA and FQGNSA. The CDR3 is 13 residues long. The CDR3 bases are TGTGCCAGCAGCCGCCGGGGCCCCGGGGAGCTGTTTTTT. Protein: CASSRRGPGELFF.

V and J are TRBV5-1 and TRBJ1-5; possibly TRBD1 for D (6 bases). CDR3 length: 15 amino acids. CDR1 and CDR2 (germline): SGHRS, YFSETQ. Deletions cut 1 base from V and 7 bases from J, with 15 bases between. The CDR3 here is CASSLMGALGQPQHF. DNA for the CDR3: TGCGCCAGCAGCTTGATGGGGGCGCTTGGCCAGCCCCAGCATTTT.